These T cell receptor beta chains were read from a single sample in a study of blood T cell repertoires in COVID-19. Measured with immunoSEQ multiplex PCR; TCRdb has only the in-frame clones, and not every one. The table includes about 170,000 clones, roughly 86% detected once. The sample consisted of peripheral blood. The receptors were gathered from a man between 45 and 60 years old with active or convalescent COVID-19. Each CDR3 is given with its conserved first and last residue. D genes are given only for firm matches. The listing skips clone size in some rows; elsewhere it reads once, few, many or a size class.

v_call: TRBV4-3
clone_size: .
d_call: TRBD2
j_call: TRBJ2-3
cdr3_nt: TGCGCCAGCAGCCAAGATCTGGGTAGCGGGGGGTCTGATACGCAGTATTTT
cdr3_aa: CASSQDLGSGGSDTQYF

v_call: TRBV2
clone_size: .
d_call: TRBD1
j_call: TRBJ1-5
cdr3_nt: TGTGCCAGCAAAGGCAGGGGGCGAGGTCAGCCCCAGCATTTT
cdr3_aa: CASKGRGRGQPQHF

v_call: TRBV5-1
clone_size: .
d_call: .
j_call: TRBJ1-6
cdr3_nt: TGCGCCAGCAGCTTGGACAGGGTGGAAAATTCACCCCTCCACTTT
cdr3_aa: CASSLDRVENSPLHF

v_call: TRBV19
clone_size: few
d_call: TRBD1
j_call: TRBJ1-3
cdr3_nt: TGTGCCAGTATTGGGACAGGAGGAAACACCATATATTTT
cdr3_aa: CASIGTGGNTIYF

v_call: TRBV7-2
clone_size: .
d_call: TRBD1
j_call: TRBJ2-5
cdr3_nt: TGTGCCAGCAGCTTATCCAGGGGGTACCAAGAGACCCAGTACTTC
cdr3_aa: CASSLSRGYQETQYF

v_call: TRBV6-4
clone_size: .
d_call: TRBD1
j_call: TRBJ2-3
cdr3_nt: TGTGCCAGCAGTGCCGGGACAGGGCGTAGGGATACGCAGTATTTT
cdr3_aa: CASSAGTGRRDTQYF

v_call: TRBV4-3
clone_size: .
d_call: TRBD2
j_call: TRBJ2-5
cdr3_nt: TGCGCCAGCAGCCAAGATAGATCGCTAGCGGGGAAAGAGACCCAGTACTTC
cdr3_aa: CASSQDRSLAGKETQYF

v_call: TRBV5-4
clone_size: few
d_call: TRBD1
j_call: TRBJ2-7
cdr3_nt: TGTGCCAGCAGCATGACAGGGGAACTCCCCTACGAGCAGTACTTC
cdr3_aa: CASSMTGELPYEQYF

v_call: TRBV5-1
clone_size: .
d_call: .
j_call: TRBJ2-1
cdr3_nt: TGCGCCAGCAGCTTGATCACGGGGATCAATGAGCAGTTCTTC
cdr3_aa: CASSLITGINEQFF

v_call: TRBV21-1
clone_size: .
d_call: .
j_call: TRBJ2-2
cdr3_nt: TGTGCCAGCAGCAAGATGGCTAGCCCCGGTACCGGGGAGCTGTTTTTT
cdr3_aa: CASSKMASPGTGELFF

v_call: TRBV2
clone_size: .
d_call: .
j_call: TRBJ2-2
cdr3_nt: TGTGCCAGCAGTAATAGCGGAAACACCGGGGAGCTGTTTTTT
cdr3_aa: CASSNSGNTGELFF

v_call: TRBV6-5
clone_size: .
d_call: TRBD1
j_call: TRBJ1-1
cdr3_nt: TGTGCCAGCAGTTACCCGAAGCAACAGGGGAAGGCTGAAGCTTTCTTT
cdr3_aa: CASSYPKQQGKAEAFF

v_call: TRBV5-4
clone_size: .
d_call: .
j_call: TRBJ1-2
cdr3_nt: TGTGCCAGCAGCCCCGGACAGACATATGGTGGGGGCGGCTACACCTTC
cdr3_aa: CASSPGQTYGGGGYTF

v_call: TRBV5-4
clone_size: .
d_call: .
j_call: TRBJ2-7
cdr3_nt: TGTGCCAGCAGCCCACCGGGCGGGAACTACGAGCAGTACTTC
cdr3_aa: CASSPPGGNYEQYF

v_call: TRBV4-1
clone_size: .
d_call: .
j_call: TRBJ2-5
cdr3_nt: TGCGCCAGCAGCCCGGGGCGGGGGCTCCAAGAGACCCAGTACTTC
cdr3_aa: CASSPGRGLQETQYF

v_call: TRBV7-2
clone_size: .
d_call: TRBD2
j_call: TRBJ2-4
cdr3_nt: TGTGCCAGCAGCTCCGGGGGGGGCCGTGGAAACATTCAGTACTTC
cdr3_aa: CASSSGGGRGNIQYF

v_call: TRBV20-1
clone_size: .
d_call: TRBD1
j_call: TRBJ2-7
cdr3_nt: TGCAGTGCTAGTTCCGACAGGGGGTACGAGCAGTACTTC
cdr3_aa: CSASSDRGYEQYF

v_call: TRBV7-8
clone_size: once
d_call: .
j_call: TRBJ2-5
cdr3_nt: TGTGCCAGCAGCTTACAAAGGGCAACGGGGGAGACCCAGTACTTC
cdr3_aa: CASSLQRATGETQYF

v_call: TRBV14
clone_size: few
d_call: TRBD2
j_call: TRBJ2-1
cdr3_nt: TGTGCCAGCAGCCTGGGACTAGCGGGAGTTGGTGAGCAGTTCTTC
cdr3_aa: CASSLGLAGVGEQFF

v_call: TRBV18
clone_size: .
d_call: TRBD2
j_call: TRBJ2-3
cdr3_nt: TGTGCCAGCTCACGCTTACTAGCGGAGCCCACAGATACGCAGTATTTT
cdr3_aa: CASSRLLAEPTDTQYF

v_call: TRBV7-2
clone_size: .
d_call: TRBD2
j_call: TRBJ2-1
cdr3_nt: TGTGCCAGCAGGTTTTCGGTGCTAGCGGGAGGCCAGGATGAGCAGTTCTTC
cdr3_aa: CASRFSVLAGGQDEQFF

v_call: TRBV5-1
clone_size: .
d_call: .
j_call: TRBJ2-7
cdr3_nt: TGCGCCAGCAGGAGGGACTCCTACGAGCAGTACTTC
cdr3_aa: CASRRDSYEQYF

v_call: TRBV4-3
clone_size: .
d_call: TRBD2
j_call: TRBJ2-4
cdr3_nt: TGCGCCAGCAGCCTTGGATATAGGGAGGGCATTCAGTACTTC
cdr3_aa: CASSLGYREGIQYF

v_call: TRBV5-4
clone_size: .
d_call: TRBD1
j_call: TRBJ2-7
cdr3_nt: TGTGCCAGCAGCTTGGACAGGGGGCGAGACGAGCAGTACTTC
cdr3_aa: CASSLDRGRDEQYF

v_call: TRBV5-1
clone_size: .
d_call: TRBD1
j_call: TRBJ1-1
cdr3_nt: TGCGCCAGCAGCGGCCGGGCTCTACAGGGGGGCACTGAAGCTTTCTTT
cdr3_aa: CASSGRALQGGTEAFF

v_call: TRBV16
clone_size: .
d_call: .
j_call: TRBJ2-5
cdr3_nt: TGTGCCAGCAGCCAAATGGCGGGACAAGAGACCCAGTACTTC
cdr3_aa: CASSQMAGQETQYF

v_call: TRBV4-2
clone_size: .
d_call: .
j_call: TRBJ2-7
cdr3_nt: TGTGCCAGCAGACCCGAGGAGGGGCGCTTCAACGAGCAGTACTTC
cdr3_aa: CASRPEEGRFNEQYF

v_call: TRBV7-9
clone_size: .
d_call: .
j_call: TRBJ1-4
cdr3_nt: TGTGCCAGCAGCGAAGAGGTGGAAAAACTGTTTTTT
cdr3_aa: CASSEEVEKLFF

v_call: TRBV3-1/TRBV3-2
clone_size: few
d_call: TRBD1
j_call: TRBJ1-1
cdr3_nt: TGTGCCAGCAGCCATCTTACCGGGACAGGGGGTGCCACTGAAGCTTTCTTT
cdr3_aa: CASSHLTGTGGATEAFF

v_call: TRBV7-9
clone_size: .
d_call: TRBD1
j_call: TRBJ2-2
cdr3_nt: TGTGCCAGCAGCTTAACAGGGGTCGGCACCGGGGAGCTGTTTTTT
cdr3_aa: CASSLTGVGTGELFF

v_call: TRBV6-5
clone_size: .
d_call: .
j_call: TRBJ1-1
cdr3_nt: TGTGCCAGCAGCCTACAGGGCAACACTGAAGCTTTCTTT
cdr3_aa: CASSLQGNTEAFF

v_call: TRBV3-1/TRBV3-2
clone_size: .
d_call: TRBD1
j_call: TRBJ2-2
cdr3_nt: TGTGCCAGCAGCCAATGGGACAGGCACACCGGGGAGCTGTTTTTT
cdr3_aa: CASSQWDRHTGELFF

v_call: TRBV18
clone_size: .
d_call: .
j_call: TRBJ1-2
cdr3_nt: TGTGCCAGCTCACGACAGACCAACACCTATGGCTACACCTTC
cdr3_aa: CASSRQTNTYGYTF

v_call: TRBV5-1
clone_size: few
d_call: .
j_call: TRBJ1-3
cdr3_nt: TGCGCCAGCAGCTTGGCCACGGGGGTTGGAAACACCATATATTTT
cdr3_aa: CASSLATGVGNTIYF

v_call: TRBV18
clone_size: .
d_call: TRBD2
j_call: TRBJ2-5
cdr3_nt: TGTGCCAGCTCACCTGCGGGGGGGACCCTGGAGACCCAGTACTTC
cdr3_aa: CASSPAGGTLETQYF

v_call: TRBV5-1
clone_size: .
d_call: .
j_call: TRBJ2-1
cdr3_nt: TGCGCCAGCAGCTTTGATGCTACCACCTACAATGAGCAGTTCTTC
cdr3_aa: CASSFDATTYNEQFF

v_call: TRBV5-8
clone_size: .
d_call: .
j_call: TRBJ1-5
cdr3_nt: TGTGCCAGCAGCCCAGGGACACAAAGCAATCAGCCCCAGCATTTT
cdr3_aa: CASSPGTQSNQPQHF

v_call: TRBV27
clone_size: .
d_call: .
j_call: TRBJ1-6
cdr3_nt: TGTGCCAGCAGATACAGGAGCTCCTATAATTCACCCCTCCACTTT
cdr3_aa: CASRYRSSYNSPLHF

v_call: TRBV10-1
clone_size: .
d_call: TRBD1
j_call: TRBJ1-6
cdr3_nt: TGCGCCAGCATCTTTGGACAGGGACCGTGTCCCCTCCACTTT
cdr3_aa: CASIFGQGPCPLHF

v_call: TRBV2
clone_size: .
d_call: TRBD2
j_call: TRBJ2-1
cdr3_nt: TGTGCCAGCAGTTCTAGCGGGAGGGCCAATGAGCAGTTCTTC
cdr3_aa: CASSSSGRANEQFF

v_call: TRBV9
clone_size: .
d_call: .
j_call: TRBJ1-4
cdr3_nt: TGTGCCAGCAGCCCCTCGGACAGCCCCAGAGGTGAAAAACTGTTTTTT
cdr3_aa: CASSPSDSPRGEKLFF

v_call: TRBV5-4
clone_size: once
d_call: TRBD2
j_call: TRBJ2-3
cdr3_nt: TGTGCCAGCAGCTTTCCAGGACTAGCGGGATCCGGTGCTAGCACAGATACGCAGTATTTT
cdr3_aa: CASSFPGLAGSGASTDTQYF

v_call: TRBV7-9
clone_size: .
d_call: .
j_call: TRBJ1-5
cdr3_nt: TGTGCCAGCAGCTTAGACGGTAATCAGCCCCAGCATTTT
cdr3_aa: CASSLDGNQPQHF

v_call: TRBV13
clone_size: .
d_call: TRBD2
j_call: TRBJ2-7
cdr3_nt: TGTGCCAGCAGCCCGCCCGGGACTAGCAAAGTGCAGTACTTC
cdr3_aa: CASSPPGTSKVQYF

v_call: TRBV27
clone_size: .
d_call: TRBD1
j_call: TRBJ1-5
cdr3_nt: TGTGCCAGCAGTCCAACATCAGGGGGCAACCAGCCCCAGCATTTT
cdr3_aa: CASSPTSGGNQPQHF

v_call: TRBV18
clone_size: .
d_call: .
j_call: TRBJ2-6
cdr3_nt: TGTGCCAGCTCTCCCTTTGAGCAGGGTAGCTCTGGGGCCAACGTCCTGACTTTC
cdr3_aa: CASSPFEQGSSGANVLTF

v_call: TRBV30
clone_size: .
d_call: TRBD2
j_call: TRBJ2-2
cdr3_nt: TGTGCCTGGAAATTTTTCGGACTAGCGGGAGACCCGAACACCGGGGAGCTGTTTTTT
cdr3_aa: CAWKFFGLAGDPNTGELFF

v_call: TRBV13
clone_size: .
d_call: TRBD1
j_call: TRBJ1-4
cdr3_nt: TGTGCCAGCAGCTTGGGACAGACTTACAAACTGTTTTTT
cdr3_aa: CASSLGQTYKLFF

v_call: TRBV5-8
clone_size: .
d_call: TRBD1
j_call: TRBJ2-7
cdr3_nt: TGTGCCAGCAGGGAGACAGGGGGATCCTACGAGCAGTACTTC
cdr3_aa: CASRETGGSYEQYF

v_call: TRBV5-4
clone_size: .
d_call: TRBD2
j_call: TRBJ2-2
cdr3_nt: TGTGCCAGCAGCTTGGCTAGCGGGAGGACCGGGGAGCTGTTTTTT
cdr3_aa: CASSLASGRTGELFF

v_call: TRBV10-3
clone_size: .
d_call: TRBD1
j_call: TRBJ2-7
cdr3_nt: TGTGCCATCAGGGGACAGGGCGGGCAGTACTTC
cdr3_aa: CAIRGQGGQYF

v_call: TRBV5-1
clone_size: .
d_call: .
j_call: TRBJ1-1
cdr3_nt: TGCGCCAGCAGCTTCCTCGCGGGGGCTGAAGCTTTCTTT
cdr3_aa: CASSFLAGAEAFF

v_call: TRBV11-2
clone_size: .
d_call: TRBD2
j_call: TRBJ2-7
cdr3_nt: TGTGCCAGCAGCCACGGGACTAGCGGGGGCTACGAGCAGTACTTC
cdr3_aa: CASSHGTSGGYEQYF

v_call: TRBV7-2
clone_size: .
d_call: .
j_call: TRBJ1-5
cdr3_nt: TGTGCCAGCAGCACACAGATGTCGAATCAGCCCCAGCATTTT
cdr3_aa: CASSTQMSNQPQHF

v_call: TRBV6-2/TRBV6-3
clone_size: .
d_call: .
j_call: TRBJ1-2
cdr3_nt: TGTGCCAGCAGTTACTCGCGTGGGCATGGCTACACCTTC
cdr3_aa: CASSYSRGHGYTF

v_call: TRBV7-3
clone_size: .
d_call: .
j_call: TRBJ2-2
cdr3_nt: TGTGCCAGCAGCGGCGGTGGTAACACCGGGGAGCTGTTTTTT
cdr3_aa: CASSGGGNTGELFF

v_call: TRBV5-1
clone_size: .
d_call: .
j_call: TRBJ2-7
cdr3_nt: TGCGCCAGCGGCCCAGGGATCTACGAGCAGTACTTC
cdr3_aa: CASGPGIYEQYF

v_call: TRBV7-9
clone_size: .
d_call: TRBD1
j_call: TRBJ1-2
cdr3_nt: TGTGCCAGCAGCTTAGATCCCGCCCAGGGGGCTAAAGGTGGCTACACCTTC
cdr3_aa: CASSLDPAQGAKGGYTF

v_call: TRBV6-2/TRBV6-3
clone_size: .
d_call: .
j_call: TRBJ2-2
cdr3_nt: TGTGCCAGCAGTTACGCGGCGGCGGGAAACACCGGGGAGCTGTTTTTT
cdr3_aa: CASSYAAAGNTGELFF